This T cell receptor (beta chain) was obtained from a study of CD8+ T cells in alopecia areata. Background on the study: Oral tofacitinib, 5 to 10 mg twice daily, was given in an open-label trial. General observations from the study: TCRs were shared less clearly across patients than in mice, possibly for HLA-related reasons.

V was trimmed by 4 bases and J by 1 base, leaving 7 bases between them. The V gene's germline CDR1 is SGHDN and CDR2 FVKESK. The CDR3 totals 13 residues. Following extraction, RNA underwent reverse transcription to cDNA, which served as the sequencing template. Profiled with immunoSEQ multiplex PCR; TCRdb holds only in-frame clones, not every one. The data hold about 120,000 clones, with under 40% observed a single time. Note on this clone: As yet, its antigen is unknown.

Sequencing used CD4+ T cells sorted from blood. The TCR sequence derives from a human donor with alopecia areata. The genes are TRBV14 and TRBJ2-5, with D possibly matching TRBD1 (5 bases). This CDR3 reads CASSRQLQETQYF. The DNA for the CDR3 is TGTGCCAGCAGCCGACAGCTCCAAGAGACCCAGTACTTC.